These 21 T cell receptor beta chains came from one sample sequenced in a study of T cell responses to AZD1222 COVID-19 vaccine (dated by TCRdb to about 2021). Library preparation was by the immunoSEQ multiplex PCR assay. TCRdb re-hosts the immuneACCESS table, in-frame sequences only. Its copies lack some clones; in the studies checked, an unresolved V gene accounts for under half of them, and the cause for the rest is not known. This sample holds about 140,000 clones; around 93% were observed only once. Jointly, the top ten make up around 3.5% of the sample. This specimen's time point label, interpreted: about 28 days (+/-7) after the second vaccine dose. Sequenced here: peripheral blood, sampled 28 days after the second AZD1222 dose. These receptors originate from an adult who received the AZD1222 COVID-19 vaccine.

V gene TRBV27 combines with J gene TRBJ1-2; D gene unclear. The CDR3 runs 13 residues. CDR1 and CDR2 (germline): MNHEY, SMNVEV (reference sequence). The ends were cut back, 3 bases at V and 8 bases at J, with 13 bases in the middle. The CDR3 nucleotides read TGTGCCAGCAGTTTCGGGCGGGCGGAGGGCTACACCTTC. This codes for CASSFGRAEGYTF.

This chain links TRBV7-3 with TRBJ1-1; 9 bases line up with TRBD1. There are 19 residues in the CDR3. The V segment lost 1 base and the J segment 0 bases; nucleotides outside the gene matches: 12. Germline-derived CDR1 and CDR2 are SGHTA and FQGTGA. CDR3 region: CASSLRGGRDRALNTEAFF. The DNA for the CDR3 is TGTGCCAGCAGCTTAAGAGGTGGGCGGGACAGGGCTTTGAACACTGAAGCTTTCTTT.

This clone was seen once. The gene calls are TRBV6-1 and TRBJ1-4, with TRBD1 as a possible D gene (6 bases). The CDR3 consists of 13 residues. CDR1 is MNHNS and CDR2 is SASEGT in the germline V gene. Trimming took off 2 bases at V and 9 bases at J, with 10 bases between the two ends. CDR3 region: CASSETGTQKLFF. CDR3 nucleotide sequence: TGTGCCAGCAGTGAAACCGGGACACAAAAACTGTTTTTT.

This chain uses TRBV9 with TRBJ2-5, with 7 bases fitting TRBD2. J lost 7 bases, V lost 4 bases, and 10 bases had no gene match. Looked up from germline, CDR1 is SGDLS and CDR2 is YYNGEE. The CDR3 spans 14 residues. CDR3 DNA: TGTGCCAGCAGCTCCCGGGACTACGGGGGGACCCAGTACTTC. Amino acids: CASSSRDYGGTQYF. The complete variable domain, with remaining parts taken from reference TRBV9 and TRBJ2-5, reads DSGVTQTPKHLITATGQRVTLRCSPRSGDLSVYWYQQSLDQGLQFLIQYYNGEERAKGNILERFSAQQFPDLHSELNLSSLELGDSALYFCASSSRDYGGTQYFGPGTRLLVL.

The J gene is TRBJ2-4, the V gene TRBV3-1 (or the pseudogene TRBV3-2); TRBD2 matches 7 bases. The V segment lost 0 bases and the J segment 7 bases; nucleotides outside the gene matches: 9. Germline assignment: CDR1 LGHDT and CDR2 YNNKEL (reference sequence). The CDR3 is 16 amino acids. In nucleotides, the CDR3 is TGTGCCAGCAGCCAAGATTTGGGAGGGGTTGGGAACATTCAGTACTTC. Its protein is CASSQDLGGVGNIQYF.

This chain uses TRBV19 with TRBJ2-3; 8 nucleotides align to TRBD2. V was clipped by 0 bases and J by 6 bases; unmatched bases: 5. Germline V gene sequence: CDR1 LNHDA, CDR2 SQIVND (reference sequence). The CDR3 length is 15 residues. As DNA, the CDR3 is TGTGCCAGTAGTATAGATCTGAGCGGGAGTGATACGCAGTATTTT. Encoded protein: CASSIDLSGSDTQYF.

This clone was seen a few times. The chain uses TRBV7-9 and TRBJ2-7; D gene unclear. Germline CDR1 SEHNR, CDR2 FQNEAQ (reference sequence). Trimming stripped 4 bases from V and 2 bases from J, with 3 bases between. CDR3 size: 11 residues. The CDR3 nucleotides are TGTGCCAGCAGCTCAACCTACGAGCAGTACTTC. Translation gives CASSSTYEQYF. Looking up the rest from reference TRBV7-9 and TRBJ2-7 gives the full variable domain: DTGVSQNPRHKITKRGQNVTFRCDPISEHNRLYWYRQTLGQGPEFLTYFQNEAQLEKSRLLSDRFSAERPKGSFSTLEIQRTEQGDSAMYLCASSSTYEQYFGPGTRLTVT.

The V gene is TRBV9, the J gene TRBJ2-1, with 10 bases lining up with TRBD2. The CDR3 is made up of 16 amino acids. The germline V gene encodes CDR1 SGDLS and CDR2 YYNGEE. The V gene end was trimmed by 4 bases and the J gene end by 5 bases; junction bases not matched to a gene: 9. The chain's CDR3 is CASSPRAGGTHNEQFF. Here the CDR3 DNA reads TGTGCCAGCAGCCCCAGAGCGGGAGGGACGCACAATGAGCAGTTCTTC.

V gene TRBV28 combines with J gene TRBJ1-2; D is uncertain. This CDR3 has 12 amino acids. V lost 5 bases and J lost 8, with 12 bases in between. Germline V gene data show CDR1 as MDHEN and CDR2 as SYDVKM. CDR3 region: CASSDPKGGYTF. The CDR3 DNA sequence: TGTGCCAGCAGTGACCCCAAGGGCGGCTACACCTTC.

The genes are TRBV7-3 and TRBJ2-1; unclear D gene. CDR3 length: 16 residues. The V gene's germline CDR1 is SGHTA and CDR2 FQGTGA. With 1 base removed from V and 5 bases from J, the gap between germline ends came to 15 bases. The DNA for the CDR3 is TGTGCCAGCAGCTTAAGTGGTCCACGGCGAAACAATGAGCAGTTCTTC. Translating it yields CASSLSGPRRNNEQFF.

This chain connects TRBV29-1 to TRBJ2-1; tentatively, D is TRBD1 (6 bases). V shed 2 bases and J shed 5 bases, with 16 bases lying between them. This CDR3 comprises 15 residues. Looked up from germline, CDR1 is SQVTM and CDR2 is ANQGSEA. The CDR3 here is CSVESRDIGNNEQFF. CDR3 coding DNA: TGCAGCGTTGAATCCCGGGACATAGGAAACAATGAGCAGTTCTTC.

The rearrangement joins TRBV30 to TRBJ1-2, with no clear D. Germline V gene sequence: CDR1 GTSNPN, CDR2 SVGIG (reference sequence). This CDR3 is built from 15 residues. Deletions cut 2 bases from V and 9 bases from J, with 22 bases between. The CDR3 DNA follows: TGTGCCTGGAGTTCGCAACTCCCCTCCAGTGGGAGCTACACCTTC. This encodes CAWSSQLPSSGSYTF.

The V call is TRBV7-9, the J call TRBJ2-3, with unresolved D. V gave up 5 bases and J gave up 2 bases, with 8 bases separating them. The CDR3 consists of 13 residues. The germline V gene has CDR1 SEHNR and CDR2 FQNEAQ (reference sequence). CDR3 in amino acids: CASSGRATDTQYF. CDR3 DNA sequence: TGTGCCAGCAGCGGAAGGGCCACAGATACGCAGTATTTT.

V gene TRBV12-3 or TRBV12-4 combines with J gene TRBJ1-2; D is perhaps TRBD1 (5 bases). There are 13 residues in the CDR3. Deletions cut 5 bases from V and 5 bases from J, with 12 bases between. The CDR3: CASSPGQGYGYTF. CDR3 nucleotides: TGTGCCAGCAGTCCAGGTCAGGGTTATGGCTACACCTTC.

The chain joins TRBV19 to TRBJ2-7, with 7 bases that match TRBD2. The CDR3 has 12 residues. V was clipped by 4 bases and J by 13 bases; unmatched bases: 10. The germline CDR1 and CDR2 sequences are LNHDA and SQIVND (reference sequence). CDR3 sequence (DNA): TGTGCCAGTAGTAGTTTCGCGGCGGGACTATACTTC. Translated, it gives CASSSFAAGLYF.

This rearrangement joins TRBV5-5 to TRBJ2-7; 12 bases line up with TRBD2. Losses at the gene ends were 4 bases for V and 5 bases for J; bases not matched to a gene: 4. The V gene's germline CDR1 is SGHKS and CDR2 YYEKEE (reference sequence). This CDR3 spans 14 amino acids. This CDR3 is CASSPTSGSHEQYF. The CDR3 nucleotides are TGTGCCAGCAGCCCGACTAGCGGGAGCCACGAGCAGTACTTC.

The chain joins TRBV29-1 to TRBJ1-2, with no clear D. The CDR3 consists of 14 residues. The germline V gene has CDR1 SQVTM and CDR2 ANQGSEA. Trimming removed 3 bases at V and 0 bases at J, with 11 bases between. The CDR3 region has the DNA TGCAGCGTTGAGGCCCCCGGTACTAACTATGGCTACACCTTC. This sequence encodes CSVEAPGTNYGYTF.

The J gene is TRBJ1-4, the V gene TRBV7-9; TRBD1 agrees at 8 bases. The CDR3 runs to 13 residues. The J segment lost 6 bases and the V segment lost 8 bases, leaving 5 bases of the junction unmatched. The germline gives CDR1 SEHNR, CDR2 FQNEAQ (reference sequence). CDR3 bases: TGTGCCAGCGCAGGGGGCGGGTATGAAAAACTGTTTTTT. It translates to CASAGGGYEKLFF.

CDR3 loop: CASSFGWGFSGNTIYF. For the CDR3, the DNA is TGTGCCAGCAGTTTTGGGTGGGGGTTCTCTGGAAACACCATATATTTT. The J gene is TRBJ1-3, the V gene TRBV28; possibly TRBD1 for D (5 bases). The CDR3 is 16 amino acids. V lost 3 bases and J 0 bases, leaving 12 bases between the germline ends. Looked up from germline, CDR1 is MDHEN and CDR2 is SYDVKM.

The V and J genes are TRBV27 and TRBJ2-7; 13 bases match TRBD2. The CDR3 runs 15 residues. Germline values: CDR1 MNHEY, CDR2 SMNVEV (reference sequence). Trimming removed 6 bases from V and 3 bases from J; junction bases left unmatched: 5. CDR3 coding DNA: TGTGCCAGCAGCTATGGGACTAGCGGGAACTACGAGCAGTACTTC. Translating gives CASSYGTSGNYEQYF.

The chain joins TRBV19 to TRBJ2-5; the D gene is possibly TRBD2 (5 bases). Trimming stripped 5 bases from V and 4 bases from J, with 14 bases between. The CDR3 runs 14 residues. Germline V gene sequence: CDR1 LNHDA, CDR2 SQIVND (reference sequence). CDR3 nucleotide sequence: TGTGCCAGTAGTCAAGGGCGGGTCTTAGAGACCCAGTACTTC. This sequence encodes CASSQGRVLETQYF.